Reported below is one T cell receptor (beta chain). Its target is not known. RNA, at about 0.45 to 1 ug, was reverse transcribed with random hexamers. The method of amplification for TCR beta CDR3 was immunoSEQ multiplex PCR, covering 54 Vbeta and 13 Jbeta. TCRdb analysed the immunoSEQ multiplex PCR reads with MiXCR anew, one entry per CDR3 protein. The sample shows a few hundred thousand distinct CDR3 sequences, approximately 91% of them seen only once. This entry belongs to a study of CD8 T cells in Susac syndrome. TEMRA cells were FACS-enriched and CD8+ and CD4+ T cells negatively isolated. The CDR3 is 14 residues long. Germline V CDR1 and CDR2: MDHEN, SYDVKM. The V gene end was trimmed by 7 bases and the J gene end by 5 bases; junction bases not matched to a gene: 5. Overall study findings and caveats: Individuals included in the TCR sequencing and HLA analysis were acknowledged by the study to be relatively few in number.

This chain joins TRBV28 and TRBJ1-4; 9 bases map to TRBD1. This sequence originates from a human donor with multiple sclerosis. The sample taken for sequencing was CD8+ T cells from PBMCs. The CDR3 protein is CASTKQGANEKLFF. The CDR3 DNA follows: TGTGCCAGCACCAAACAGGGGGCAAATGAAAAACTGTTTTTT.